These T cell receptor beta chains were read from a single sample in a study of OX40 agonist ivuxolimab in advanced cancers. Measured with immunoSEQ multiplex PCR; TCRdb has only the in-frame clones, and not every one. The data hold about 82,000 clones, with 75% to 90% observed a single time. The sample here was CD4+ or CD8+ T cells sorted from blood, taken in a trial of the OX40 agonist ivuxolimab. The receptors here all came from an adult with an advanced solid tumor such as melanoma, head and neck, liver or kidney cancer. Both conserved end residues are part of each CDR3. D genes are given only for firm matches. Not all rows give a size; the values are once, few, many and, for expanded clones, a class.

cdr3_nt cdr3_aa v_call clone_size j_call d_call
TGTGCCAGCAGCTTACAAAGGAACACTGAAGCTTTCTTT CASSLQRNTEAFF TRBV5-6 . TRBJ1-1 .
TGTGCCAGCAGCCCGATCAGCTGGGGGAGAGAGACCCAGTACTTC CASSPISWGRETQYF TRBV7-9 . TRBJ2-5 .
TGTGCCAGCAGAGGTCAGGGGGGGGCTCAGCCCCAGCATTTT CASRGQGGAQPQHF TRBV6-1 . TRBJ1-5 TRBD1
TGTGCCTGGAGTCCCGCCCTGTCCTATGGCTACACCTTC CAWSPALSYGYTF TRBV30 once TRBJ1-2 .
TGTGCCAGCAGCGTAGTGGGGAGCGAGCAGTACTTC CASSVVGSEQYF TRBV9 . TRBJ2-7 .
TGTGCCAGCTCACCCATCAGGGGCGCGGAAGGAAACACCATATATTTT CASSPIRGAEGNTIYF TRBV18 . TRBJ1-3 .
TGCGCCAGCAGCCCCCTGAGGGGTAGAGAGGCCAATGAGCAGTTCTTC CASSPLRGREANEQFF TRBV4-1 . TRBJ2-1 .
TGCGCCAGCTCCCCCAGTACGAACACTGAAGCTTTCTTT CASSPSTNTEAFF TRBV5-1 . TRBJ1-1 .
TGTGCCAGCAGCCCGGGGACAGGAGGAAAGCGAACCTTC CASSPGTGGKRTF TRBV7-2 . TRBJ1-2 TRBD1
TGTGCCAGCTCAACCGCCAACGAGCAGTACTTC CASSTANEQYF TRBV18 . TRBJ2-7 .
TGTGCCAGCAGCTTAGCGCGAGGCGGGGGGCGCGGCACAGATACGCAGTATTTT CASSLARGGGRGTDTQYF TRBV7-2 . TRBJ2-3 TRBD2
TGTGCCAGCAGCTTAAGCAGGGATGCCGGGGAGCTGTTTTTT CASSLSRDAGELFF TRBV7-3 . TRBJ2-2 .
TGTGCCTCCAGGCGGGGCTTTGGGGCCAACGTCCTGACTTTC CASRRGFGANVLTF TRBV10-3 . TRBJ2-6 .
TGTGCCTGGAAAGGATCTGGAAACACCATATATTTT CAWKGSGNTIYF TRBV30 . TRBJ1-3 .
TGTGCCAGTAGTATTAACCACAGGGGATCTGAAAAACTGTTTTTT CASSINHRGSEKLFF TRBV19 once TRBJ1-4 TRBD1
TGTGCCAGCAGCAGAGGACAGGGCGGGAACACTGAAGCTTTCTTT CASSRGQGGNTEAFF TRBV7-2 . TRBJ1-1 TRBD1
TGTGCCAGCAGTTCTCCGGGGGGAAATGACTATGGCTACACCTTC CASSSPGGNDYGYTF TRBV28 few TRBJ1-2 .
TGTGCCAGCAGCAAACAGGGGACCTACACTGAAGCTTTCTTT CASSKQGTYTEAFF TRBV11-2 once TRBJ1-1 TRBD1
TGTGCGAGCCGGGGTACGAGACCAGATACGCAGTATTTT CASRGTRPDTQYF TRBV19 once TRBJ2-3 .
TGTGCCAGCAGTACAGACAGGGGGTTGAACTATGGCTACACCTTC CASSTDRGLNYGYTF TRBV6-1 . TRBJ1-2 TRBD1
TGTGCCAGCAGCGACTATAACTCCTACGAGCAGTACTTC CASSDYNSYEQYF TRBV5-6 . TRBJ2-7 .
TGTGCCAGCAGTTCCCCTAGCGGGGGGGCCCCCGAGCAGTACTTC CASSSPSGGAPEQYF TRBV6-5 . TRBJ2-7 TRBD2
TGCGCCAGCAGCTTGTCTAGCCCCCGCAATGAGCAGTTCTTC CASSLSSPRNEQFF TRBV5-1 . TRBJ2-1 .
TGTGCCAGCAGCCCTCAGATTGGCGGGGAGCTGTTTTTT CASSPQIGGELFF TRBV11-2 . TRBJ2-2 .
TGTGCCAGCACCGCCGGGGTCGAGCAGTACTTC CASTAGVEQYF TRBV11-2 few TRBJ2-7 .
TGTGCCAGCAGCACCCGGGGCACCATGAACACTGAAGCTTTCTTT CASSTRGTMNTEAFF TRBV9 . TRBJ1-1 .
TGCGCCAGCAGCTGGGGACAGAACTTTAACTATGGCTACACCTTC CASSWGQNFNYGYTF TRBV5-1 . TRBJ1-2 TRBD1
TGTGCCAGCAGCAAGGGAGGGGCAAGATCTGGGGCCAACGTCCTGACTTTC CASSKGGARSGANVLTF TRBV21-1 few TRBJ2-6 .
TGTGCCAGCAGCGTCGTGGCGGGCGTCACCGGGGAGCTGTTTTTT CASSVVAGVTGELFF TRBV6-5 few TRBJ2-2 .
TGTGCCAGCAGTGAAGGTCGTCTAGCGGGGGGGACAGATACGCAGTATTTT CASSEGRLAGGTDTQYF TRBV2 few TRBJ2-3 TRBD2
TGTGCCAGTAGTATCCCCCGGGACGAATCCACCTCACCCCTCCACTTT CASSIPRDESTSPLHF TRBV19 . TRBJ1-6 .
TGCGCCAGCAGCTTGGACCCACCAGATACGCAGTATTTT CASSLDPPDTQYF TRBV5-1 . TRBJ2-3 .
TGCGCCAGCAGCCAAGATCTGTCGGACAGTAGGCAGCCCCAGCATTTT CASSQDLSDSRQPQHF TRBV4-3 . TRBJ1-5 .
TGCGCCAGCAGCCTTGGGACAGGGTATAGTTCACCCCTCCACTTT CASSLGTGYSSPLHF TRBV4-3 . TRBJ1-6 TRBD1
TGTGCCAGCAGCTTCGGGACGGTAGGCACCGGGGAGCTGTTTTTT CASSFGTVGTGELFF TRBV11-3 . TRBJ2-2 .
TGTGCCAGCACCCTAAGGAGGGGGGACGGCTACACCTTC CASTLRRGDGYTF TRBV7-2 once TRBJ1-2 .
TGTGCCAGCAGCCCAGGATCGGGAAACACCATATATTTT CASSPGSGNTIYF TRBV7-2 . TRBJ1-3 .
TGTGCCAGCAGCTTGGGACAGTACCAAGAGACCCAGTACTTC CASSLGQYQETQYF TRBV7-8 . TRBJ2-5 TRBD1
TGTGCCAGCAGCCTGGGGGGGACAGGGACTGGCTACACCTTC CASSLGGTGTGYTF TRBV5-6 . TRBJ1-2 TRBD1
TGTGCCAGCAGCGTAAGAACAGGGAAAAACGAGCAGTACTTC CASSVRTGKNEQYF TRBV9 . TRBJ2-7 .
TGTGCCGCACAGGGGGCGAACGTAAGAGGCTACACCTTC CAAQGANVRGYTF TRBV6-5 . TRBJ1-2 TRBD1
TGTGCCAGCAGCCCCGCACAGGGTTACACAGATACGCAGTATTTT CASSPAQGYTDTQYF TRBV5-4 . TRBJ2-3 .
TGTGCCAGCAGTTACGGGGGCGGGAGCTCTGGAAACACCATATATTTT CASSYGGGSSGNTIYF TRBV6-5 . TRBJ1-3 .
TGTGCCAGCAGCCCTACTACAACCCACACCGGGGAGCTGTTTTTT CASSPTTTHTGELFF TRBV7-3 . TRBJ2-2 .
TGCGCCAGCAGCACCCGGGACAGGGGTTCCTACGAGCAGTACTTC CASSTRDRGSYEQYF TRBV5-1 few TRBJ2-7 TRBD1
TGTGCCAGCAGTGAAGAGGGGCACATTACGGGTTTTACGCAGTATTTT CASSEEGHITGFTQYF TRBV6-1 . TRBJ2-3 .
TGTGCCAGCAGCTTAGATGTGAGTTGGGGCAATCAGCCCCAGCATTTT CASSLDVSWGNQPQHF TRBV7-6 . TRBJ1-5 .
TGTGCCAGCAGTTTCACTGGGGACAGGATGGCGGATACGCAGTATTTT CASSFTGDRMADTQYF TRBV6-5 once TRBJ2-3 TRBD1
TGTGCCAGCAGCTTAGACTCCCTCAGCTATGAGCAGTTCTTC CASSLDSLSYEQFF TRBV7-3 once TRBJ2-1 .
TGTGCCAGTAGTATAGACAGGGGGTTCAATCAGCCCCAGCATTTT CASSIDRGFNQPQHF TRBV19 few TRBJ1-5 TRBD1
TGTGCCAGCAGTGGTTGGGGTCTAGATACGCAGTATTTT CASSGWGLDTQYF TRBV6-1 . TRBJ2-3 .
TGCAGCGTGGAGAAGGGGGCAATTGAGACCCAGTACTTC CSVEKGAIETQYF TRBV29-1 once TRBJ2-5 TRBD1
TGTGCCAGCAGCCATAACTGGCTTCGAGAGCAGTACTTC CASSHNWLREQYF TRBV14 few TRBJ2-7 .
TGTGCCAGCAGCCAAACAGGGGATTCGGGCGGCTACACCTTC CASSQTGDSGGYTF TRBV5-6 once TRBJ1-2 TRBD1
TGTGCCAGTAGTATGACGACAGGGGCGGGTGAAAAACTGTTTTTT CASSMTTGAGEKLFF TRBV19 . TRBJ1-4 TRBD1
TGTGCCAGCAGCTTAGAGGTATTTCGCGAGCAGTACTTC CASSLEVFREQYF TRBV7-2 few TRBJ2-7 .